This TCR beta chain was identified in a study of Ad26.COV2.S vaccination and SARS-CoV-2 variants. Overall study context: The vaccine Ad26.COV2.S was put into the muscle once, or twice with 56 days between. The study, taken as a whole, reports: Reportedly, after vaccination the spike-specific CD8+ and CD4+ T cell responses displayed substantial breadth.

J was trimmed by 6 bases and V by 0 bases; bases with no gene match: 12. The CDR3 has 17 amino acids. CDR1 and CDR2 from the germline V gene are SGHDT and YYEEEE. As to this clone: The antigen remains undetermined.

The treatment denotes: about 20 received Ad26.COV2.S at low or high dose, single or two shots; five or six received placebo; per-sample allocation not given. Sampling was done on day 63 after the first vaccine or placebo injection. The protocol was immunoSEQ multiplex PCR, while the TCRdb copy is restricted to in-frame clones and leaves out a portion. Of about 330,000 clones listed, about nine tenths are singletons. The source was peripheral blood, collected in a trial of Ad26.COV2.S vaccine versus placebo. This sequence was found in a person between 18 and 65 years old who received the Ad26.COV2.S COVID-19 vaccine or a placebo. The V and J genes are TRBV5-6 and TRBJ1-5, with TRBD1 identical over 7 bases. CDR3 nucleotide sequence: TGTGCCAGCAGCTTGGGAAAGGGGGCGTCGGCAGGTCAGCCCCAGCATTTT. This codes for CASSLGKGASAGQPQHF.